Shown below are 22 T cell receptor beta chains from a single sample sequenced in a study of blood T cells in healthy people across ages. Using a J-beta primer mix together with a sample-barcoded 5' primer, a second PCR was run for about 6 to 11 cycles. TCRdb processed the 5' RACE reads anew with MiXCR; each CDR3 protein has one entry. The sample holds 790,000 or so distinct CDR3 sequences; approximately 53% are singletons and the top ten take under 30%. Sequencing was carried out using blood. These receptors originate from a man between 35 and 55 years old in good health.

The gene calls are TRBV7-8 and TRBJ2-7, with 7 bases matching TRBD1. In germline, CDR1 is SGHVS, CDR2 FQNEAQ. After removal of 4 bases from V and 7 bases from J, the junction contained 19 bases not matched to a gene. The CDR3 loop spans 17 amino acids. This CDR3 reads CASSSHHRGRSYNEQYF. CDR3 DNA: TGTGCCAGCAGCTCACATCACAGGGGACGCTCCTACAATGAGCAGTACTTC. Using reference TRBV7-8 and TRBJ2-7 for the parts outside the CDR3, the full variable domain is GAGVSQSPRYKVAKRGQDVALRCDPISGHVSLFWYQQALGQGPEFLTYFQNEAQLDKSGLPSDRFFAERPEGSVSTLKIQRTQQEDSAVYLCASSSHHRGRSYNEQYFGPGTRLTVT.

This clonotype appeared a few times. This chain links TRBV28 with TRBJ2-7; no firm D call. This CDR3 has 13 amino acids. Looked up from germline, CDR1 is MDHEN and CDR2 is SYDVKM. Trimming removed 5 bases at V and 0 bases at J, with 8 bases between. The DNA of the CDR3 is TGTGCCAGCAGTGTAGACAACTCCTACGAGCAGTACTTC. Translation gives CASSVDNSYEQYF.

This clonotype was observed once. The rearrangement uses TRBV27 and TRBJ1-6; TRBD1 aligns across 11 bases. Germline CDR1 is MNHEY and CDR2 is SMNVEV (reference sequence). Unmatched junction bases numbered 2, after V lost 2 bases and J lost 11 bases. The length of the CDR3 is 14 residues. This CDR3 is CASSLGDRGAPLHF. CDR3 nucleotides: TGTGCCAGCAGTTTAGGGGACAGGGGGGCACCCCTCCACTTT.

This clonotype has a count of ten or more. This chain connects TRBV29-1 to TRBJ2-7, with TRBD1 matching over 9 bases. The germline CDR1 and CDR2 sequences are SQVTM and ANQGSEA. CDR3 length equals 18 residues. The V gene end was trimmed by 0 bases and the J gene end by 1 base; junction bases not matched to a gene: 13. The CDR3: CSVEDPGQGRSLSYEQYF. The DNA of the CDR3 is TGCAGCGTTGAAGACCCGGGACAGGGACGATCTTTATCCTACGAGCAGTACTTC.

The chain employs TRBV5-5 and TRBJ2-3; 9 nucleotides agree with TRBD1. CDR1 SGHKS and CDR2 YYEKEE come from the germline V gene (reference sequence). This CDR3 contains 14 residues. The V segment lost 0 bases and the J segment 6 bases; nucleotides outside the gene matches: 2. CDR3: CASSLGQGVDTQYF. DNA for the CDR3: TGTGCCAGCAGCTTGGGACAGGGGGTTGATACGCAGTATTTT.

This chain joins TRBV12-3 or TRBV12-4 and TRBJ2-2; D may be TRBD1 or TRBD2 (5 bases each). The germline V and J ends were trimmed by 6 bases and 5 bases, with 7 bases remaining between them. The CDR3 contains 12 residues. CDR3 protein: CASRGVTGELFF. Here the CDR3 DNA reads TGTGCCAGCAGGGGGGTGACCGGGGAGCTGTTTTTT.

The chain carries TRBV7-3 and TRBJ2-6, with 7 bases lining up with TRBD1. There are 17 residues in the CDR3. Trimming cost V 5 bases and J 1 base; bases outside gene matches: 8. Germline V gives CDR1 SGHTA, CDR2 FQGTGA. The CDR3 region has the DNA TGTGCCAGCAGCGGGACAGCCGCGTTTTCTGGGGCCAACGTCCTGACTTTC. This sequence encodes CASSGTAAFSGANVLTF. The full variable domain, in which reference TRBV7-3 and TRBJ2-6 provide the parts outside the CDR3, is GAGVSQTPSNKVTEKGKYVELRCDPISGHTALYWYRQSLGQGPEFLIYFQGTGAADDSGLPNDRFFAVRPEGSVSTLKIQRTERGDSAVYLCASSGTAAFSGANVLTFGAGSRLTVL.

This clonotype appeared a few times. The chain employs TRBV20-1 and TRBJ2-5; 7 bases line up with TRBD1. The germline gives CDR1 DFQATT, CDR2 SNEGSKA (reference sequence). This CDR3 has 13 amino acids. The DNA for the CDR3 is TGCAGCGCGACAGGGTCTGGGAAAGAGACCCAGTACTTC. Encoded protein: CSATGSGKETQYF.

This chain uses TRBV27 with TRBJ2-7, with TRBD1 matching 8 bases. The CDR3 contains 14 residues. The J segment lost 2 bases and the V segment lost 0 bases, leaving 0 bases of the junction unmatched. The V gene's germline CDR1 is MNHEY and CDR2 SMNVEV (reference sequence). Here the CDR3 reads CASSLSTGAYEQYF. CDR3 nucleotide sequence: TGTGCCAGCAGTTTATCGACAGGGGCCTACGAGCAGTACTTC.

The rearrangement joins TRBV6-5 to TRBJ2-5; TRBD2 agrees at 9 bases. Near its end, the DNA agrees better with TRBJ2-7, so the J call may be wrong. Germline V gives CDR1 MNHEY, CDR2 SVGAGI. The length of the CDR3 is 16 residues. In DNA, the CDR3 is TGTGCCAGCAGTCCCCGCTTCGCGGGAGGGTCGATCGAGCAGTACTTC. This gives the protein CASSPRFAGGSIEQYF.

This clonotype was observed a few times. CDR3 DNA: TGTGCCATCAGGATCGGACAGGGGGATGAGCAGTTCTTC. Protein product: CAIRIGQGDEQFF. V gene TRBV10-3 combines with J gene TRBJ2-1; 10 bases line up with TRBD1. This CDR3 has 13 amino acids. J was trimmed by 8 bases and V by 6 bases; bases with no gene match: 4. Germline V gene lookup returns CDR1 ENHRY and CDR2 SYGVKD.

The chain is built from TRBV14 and TRBJ2-4; 7 bases agree with TRBD2. Matching the DNA end better, TRBJ2-7 makes the J call doubtful. Germline CDR1 SGHDN, CDR2 FVKESK. This CDR3 has 13 residues. CDR3 region: CASGGRLAYEQYF. CDR3 DNA sequence: TGTGCCAGCGGCGGGCGACTAGCTTACGAGCAGTACTTC.

V and J are TRBV11-2 and TRBJ2-7; 8 nucleotides line up with TRBD1. Germline-derived CDR1 and CDR2 are SGHAT and FQNNGV. Trimming removed 5 bases from V and 0 bases from J; junction bases left unmatched: 9. This CDR3 has 16 amino acids. This CDR3 reads CASSRLQGVSSYEQYF. The CDR3 DNA sequence: TGTGCCAGCAGCCGCTTACAGGGGGTAAGCTCCTACGAGCAGTACTTC.

The V call is TRBV20-1, the J call TRBJ2-7; TRBD2 matches 11 bases. This CDR3 comprises 15 residues. The V segment lost 1 base and the J segment 5 bases; nucleotides outside the gene matches: 7. Germline assignment: CDR1 DFQATT and CDR2 SNEGSKA (reference sequence). CDR3 in DNA: TGCAGTGCTAGAGGACTAGCGGGAACGGTAAACGAGCAGTACTTC. Translated, it gives CSARGLAGTVNEQYF.

This clonotype was observed a few times. The gene calls are TRBV18 and TRBJ2-5; D assignment may be TRBD1 or TRBD2 (5 bases each). From germline, CDR1 is KGHSH and CDR2 LQKENI. The V end was cut by 2 bases, the J end by 3 bases, with 16 bases between. This CDR3 has 16 amino acids. In DNA, the CDR3 is TGTGCCAGCTCACCATCAGGGAGTTTCACGGAAGAGACCCAGTACTTC. It specifies CASSPSGSFTEETQYF.

The sample holds one count of this clonotype. The chain recombines TRBV3-1 with TRBJ2-1; the D is unclear. The CDR3 extends over 15 amino acids. Germline lookup yields CDR1 LGHDT and CDR2 YNNKEL (reference sequence). V was cut by 1 base and J by 0 bases, with 7 bases left in between. For the CDR3, the DNA is TGTGCCAGCAGCCAAGGTCGTAGCTCCTACAATGAGCAGTTCTTC. Amino acid sequence: CASSQGRSSYNEQFF.

As for this clonotype: This may arise from a read error, as a much more abundant clone is one base away. The rearrangement links TRBV3-1 to TRBJ2-5; 9 nucleotides align to TRBD2. In germline, CDR1 is LGHDT, CDR2 YNNKEL (reference sequence). There are 14 residues in the CDR3. Unmatched junction bases numbered 6, after V lost 3 bases and J lost 7 bases. CDR3 nucleotide sequence: TGTGCCAGCAGCCAGCCGGGACTAGCCGGGACCCAGTACTTC. Protein product: CASSQPGLAGTQYF.

This CDR3 is CASSQAGNRAKNIQYF. The CDR3 bases are TGTGCCAGCAGCCAAGCCGGGAACAGGGCCAAAAACATTCAGTACTTC. The chain uses TRBV5-4 and TRBJ2-4; D might be TRBD1 or TRBD2, each matching 5 bases. This CDR3 has 16 residues. The germline V gene has CDR1 SGHNT and CDR2 YYREEE (reference sequence). V lost 4 bases, J lost 1 base, and 15 bases lay in between.

The chain carries TRBV18 and TRBJ1-4; D remains ambiguous. Germline lookup yields CDR1 KGHSH and CDR2 LQKENI. V was shortened by 2 bases and J by 11 bases, with 12 bases between the two germline ends. The CDR3 consists of 13 residues. CDR3 amino acids: CASSPEGPLKLFF. As DNA, the CDR3 is TGTGCCAGCTCACCAGAGGGCCCGTTGAAACTGTTTTTT.

In this sample, this clonotype turned up a few times. CDR3 protein: CASSDQSPSSYNEQFF. The CDR3, as DNA: TGTGCCAGCAGCGACCAGTCCCCGAGCTCCTACAATGAGCAGTTCTTC. The chain recombines TRBV25-1 with TRBJ2-1, with no clear D. Germline V gene sequence: CDR1 MGHDK, CDR2 SYGVNS. CDR3 length equals 16 residues. Trimming pared 6 bases from V and 0 bases from J, leaving 15 bases between.

There are a few counts of this clonotype. In nucleotides, the CDR3 is TGTGCCAGCAGCGTAACCGGTGCTGATGGCTACACCTTC. This codes for CASSVTGADGYTF. The rearrangement uses TRBV9 and TRBJ1-2; the D is unclear. V gave up 1 base and J gave up 6 bases, with 10 bases separating them. CDR3 length: 13 amino acids. CDR1 and CDR2 from the germline V gene are SGDLS and YYNGEE.

The chain carries TRBV12-3 or TRBV12-4 and TRBJ2-1; D not resolved. This CDR3 is 13 amino acids long. Trimming removed 5 bases from V and 12 bases from J, with 17 bases in between. The CDR3 DNA reads TGTGCCAGCAGTACGTCAGTGCTCGATGGGCAGTTCTTC. Residues: CASSTSVLDGQFF.